This record concerns one T cell receptor (beta chain) sequence. The protocol was immunoSEQ multiplex PCR, while the TCRdb copy is restricted to in-frame clones and leaves out a portion. Of 35,000 to 50,000 clones in the sample, roughly 70% were seen once. This sample is part of a study of PD-1 blockade in classical Hodgkin lymphoma. Relapse after autologous stem cell transplantation occurred in every patient, and brentuximab vedotin exposure varied. The CDR3 length is 15 residues. V was cut by 5 bases and J by 3 bases, with 13 bases left in between. Germline lookup yields CDR1 SSHAT and CDR2 FNYEAQ (reference sequence).

The V call is TRBV7-7, the J call TRBJ2-2; D is unresolved. The sequences come from peripheral blood mononuclear cells (PBMCs), collected at baseline. This sequence originates from a human donor with classical Hodgkin lymphoma. CDR3 residues: CASSPTKADTGELFF. CDR3 DNA: TGTGCCAGCAGCCCGACGAAGGCCGACACCGGGGAGCTGTTTTTT.